This entry is about one TCR beta chain. This clone was detected only once. The target of this receptor is not known. No much larger clone is present one base from it, and per-base qualities are unavailable. The immunoSEQ Assay, a bias-controlled multiplex PCR, was used to amplify TCRbeta CDR3 regions from genomic DNA. The source study handled its data this way. Within the assay, amplification of reference gene primers was used to estimate how many nucleated cells each sample contained. Sequence reads were collapsed and filtered to measure the absolute abundance of every unique TCRbeta CDR3 rearrangement. For each sample, productive Simpson clonality was calculated as the square root of Simpson's diversity index over productive rearrangements. The table was pulled from immuneACCESS by TCRdb, which kept in-frame rearrangements only. Such tables lose some clones; where checked, under half of the loss comes from unresolved V genes, and the rest has no known cause. Clonal size and the V and J genes are those of that table, whereas D and trimming came from the DNA. Across this sample there are some 200,000 clones, with around 86% seen only once. The biggest ten clones account for 2.5% to 4% of the sample.

Clipping removes 5 bases from V and 4 bases from J, with 7 as the unmatched junction base count. The CDR3 goes from the cysteine to the phenylalanine over 15 residues. The only DNA kept is the CDR3, 45 bases in frame from the first base. CDR1 and CDR2 were assigned from the germline V gene as SGHNT and YENEEA. The sample belongs to a study of blood T cell repertoires in COVID-19 (dated by TCRdb to 2019 to 2021). With regard to the full study: Samples from collaborators originated in the United States, Italy and Spain and spanned both the acute and convalescent phases of COVID-19. The material from the prospective study consisted of cDNA or gDNA derived from T cells, B-cell-depleted T cells, or PBMCs. The dataset comprised deeply sampled blood TCRbeta repertoires from subjects exposed to, actively infected with, or recovered from COVID-19. A freely available public database, intended as a resource for researchers studying the immune response to SARS-CoV-2, is where the repertoires were released. The samples were drawn from the first 160 participants of the ongoing ImmuneRACE study and from some 1,300 subjects provided by 6 global collaborators. Nearly every sample came with metadata listing a de-identified subject ID, COVID-19 status, age in years and sex. Where available, HLA class I and class II types were obtained from metadata supplied by the sample provider rather than from assay-based typing. Overall results and qualifications from the work: The quantity of clinical and demographic metadata differed by source and by participant and was supplied without curation.

Collaborating institutions collected whole blood in K2EDTA tubes following their own protocols. For TCRbeta analysis, collaborator samples were shipped as frozen whole blood, as isolated PBMCs, or as DNA extracted from either sample type. The receptor was derived from a man aged 65-85 years with acute or convalescent COVID-19. Source material: peripheral blood. Here the chain combines TRBV11-3 and TRBJ2-2; 7 nucleotides in the junction match TRBD1. The CDR3 amino acid sequence is: CASSAGTDITGELFF. The bases are TGTGCCAGCAGCGCCGGGACAGACATCACCGGGGAGCTGTTTTTT.